The sequence of this TCR beta chain was determined in a study of T cells of healthy individuals. The CDR3 runs to 15 residues. Trimming took 3 bases from V and 5 from J, leaving 17 bases between them. Germline V gene data show CDR1 as DFQATT and CDR2 as SNEGSKA (reference sequence). This clonotype was counted ten times or more. TCRdb re-called the 5' RACE reads through MiXCR, storing one row per CDR3 protein. This table holds around 90,000 distinct CDR3 sequences, approximately 5.4% found once. The V gene is TRBV20-1, the J gene TRBJ2-1; D gene unclear. The TCR was taken from a female donor in good health. The CDR3 region has the DNA TGCAGTGCTAGTACCCGGGTGGGGTTCAACAATGAGCAGTTCTTC. This encodes CSASTRVGFNNEQFF.